These 29 T cell receptor beta chains share one sample of origin, sequenced in a study of T cells after yellow fever vaccination. TCRdb re-called the 5' RACE reads through MiXCR, storing one row per CDR3 protein. The sample holds a few hundred thousand distinct CDR3 sequences, roughly 8.7% seen once. This specimen consisted of CD4+ T cells sorted from PBMCs, obtained 5 days after the yellow fever booster vaccination. The receptors come from a man aged 18-30 years who received the YFV17D yellow fever vaccine.

This chain joins TRBV5-1 and TRBJ2-2; TRBD1 is a possible D gene (6 bases). CDR3 size: 14 residues. The germline gives CDR1 SGHRS, CDR2 YFSETQ. The ends were cut back, 3 bases at V and 4 bases at J, with 10 bases in the middle. The CDR3 reads CASSWTESTGELFF. CDR3 sequence (DNA): TGCGCCAGCAGCTGGACAGAATCCACCGGGGAGCTGTTTTTT.

This clonotype has just a few counts. This rearrangement joins TRBV5-1 to TRBJ2-5, with a tentative D call TRBD2 (6 bases). Germline V lookup: CDR1 SGHRS, CDR2 YFSETQ. The CDR3 is 13 residues long. V gave up 7 bases and J gave up 5 bases, with 15 bases separating them. The CDR3 spells CASEQGAGETQYF. The CDR3 bases are TGCGCCAGCGAGCAAGGGGCGGGGGAGACCCAGTACTTC. Drawing the rest from reference TRBV5-1 and TRBJ2-5, the complete variable domain is KAGVTQTPRYLIKTRGQQVTLSCSPISGHRSVSWYQQTPGQGLQFLFEYFSETQRNKGNFPGRFSGRQFSNSRSEMNVSTLELGDSALYLCASEQGAGETQYFGPGTRLLVL.

There are a few counts of this clonotype. V usage is TRBV18 and J usage is TRBJ2-3, with TRBD2 matching over 7 bases. The CDR3 loop spans 13 amino acids. Trimming cost V 0 bases and J 14 bases; bases outside gene matches: 8. Germline lookup yields CDR1 KGHSH and CDR2 LQKENI. CDR3 bases: TGTGCCAGCTCACCACCGAGCGGGGACCGTGGGTATTTT. Translation: CASSPPSGDRGYF.

The chain combines TRBV7-6 with TRBJ2-7, with 8 bases that match TRBD1. This CDR3 has 14 amino acids. V trimming: 4 bases; J trimming: 1 base; junction bases outside the gene matches: 3. CDR1 is SGHVS and CDR2 is FNYEAQ in the germline V gene. CDR3 sequence: CASSSRQGSYEQYV. The CDR3 nucleotides are TGTGCCAGCAGCTCCAGACAGGGGTCCTACGAGCAGTACGTC.

J is TRBJ2-3 and V is TRBV20-1; maybe TRBD1 (5 bases). The CDR3 is 15 residues long. Per the germline V gene, CDR1 is DFQATT and CDR2 is SNEGSKA (reference sequence). With 4 bases removed from V and 1 base from J, the gap between germline ends came to 15 bases. The CDR3, as DNA: TGCAGTGCTATGGGGCTCCACACCGGCACAGATACGCAGTATTTT. Translating gives CSAMGLHTGTDTQYF.

This clonotype came up many times. The rearrangement joins TRBV6-6 to TRBJ2-7; D is unresolved. Germline V CDR1 and CDR2: MNHNY, SVGAGI (reference sequence). Trimming shortened V by 6 bases and J by 0 bases, and 9 bases separated the two germline ends. CDR3 length: 13 residues. CDR3 nucleotides: TGTGCCAGCAGAGGTGCCGTCTCCTACGAGCAGTACTTC. It yields the protein CASRGAVSYEQYF.

This clonotype occurred a few times. V and J are TRBV5-1 and TRBJ2-1; 14 nucleotides align to TRBD2. The CDR3 consists of 15 residues. V gave up 6 bases and J gave up 5 bases; unmatched junction bases: 4. CDR1 and CDR2 from the germline V gene are SGHRS and YFSETQ. The CDR3 protein is CASKGLAGDNNEQFF. The CDR3, as DNA: TGCGCCAGCAAGGGACTAGCGGGGGACAACAATGAGCAGTTCTTC. The full variable domain, in which reference TRBV5-1 and TRBJ2-1 provide the parts outside the CDR3, is KAGVTQTPRYLIKTRGQQVTLSCSPISGHRSVSWYQQTPGQGLQFLFEYFSETQRNKGNFPGRFSGRQFSNSRSEMNVSTLELGDSALYLCASKGLAGDNNEQFFGPGTRLTVL.

This clonotype was detected a few times. V is TRBV4-1 and J is TRBJ2-1; TRBD2 aligns across 10 bases. The CDR3 is 16 residues long. J lost 5 bases, V lost 3 bases, and 7 bases had no gene match. The germline gives CDR1 MGHRA, CDR2 YSYEKL. As DNA, the CDR3 is TGCGCCAGCAGCCAGCCCCAGCGGGGGGGCCACAATGAGCAGTTCTTC. It codes for CASSQPQRGGHNEQFF.

The CDR3 is CASSLGREFWEQFF. CDR3 in DNA: TGTGCCAGCAGCTTAGGCCGGGAATTTTGGGAGCAGTTCTTC. This chain uses TRBV7-2 with TRBJ2-1; D may be TRBD2 (5 bases). Per germline, CDR1 SGHTA and CDR2 FQGNSA. The CDR3 is 14 amino acids. V dropped 1 base and J dropped 10 bases, with 14 bases sitting between them.

This clonotype was picked up a small number of times. This sequence joins TRBV3-1 and TRBJ2-3; 8 bases fit TRBD2. The CDR3 sequence is 17 residues long. Germline CDR1 is LGHDT and CDR2 is YNNKEL (reference sequence). Trimming took 1 base from V and 0 from J; bases not matched to a gene: 6. The CDR3 here is CASSQGLALLSTDTQYF. The DNA for the CDR3 is TGTGCCAGCAGCCAAGGACTAGCGCTACTTAGCACAGATACGCAGTATTTT.

In this sample, this clonotype turned up once. The V call is TRBV20-1, the J call TRBJ2-5; 9 bases are a match to TRBD2. The junction had 9 bases not matched to a gene; V was cut back by 6 bases and J by 4 bases. The CDR3 consists of 14 residues. Germline V gene sequence: CDR1 DFQATT, CDR2 SNEGSKA (reference sequence). The CDR3: CSALPSGVGETQYF. CDR3 nucleotides: TGCAGTGCCCTACCTAGCGGGGTAGGAGAGACCCAGTACTTC.

The rearrangement joins TRBV28 to TRBJ2-4, with unresolved D. Between the trimmed V and J ends, which lost 6 bases and 6 bases, there was a span of 12 bases. The germline V gene encodes CDR1 MDHEN and CDR2 SYDVKM. The CDR3 consists of 13 residues. The CDR3 protein is CASSLSEPNIQYF. For the CDR3, the DNA is TGTGCCAGCAGCCTTTCGGAACCAAACATTCAGTACTTC.

The V and J genes are TRBV21-1 and TRBJ2-7; no check of the table's D call, TRBD1, against the DNA was made. TRBV21-1 is described as a pseudogene. The CDR3 sequence is 12 residues long. The CDR3 protein is CARRSRDYEQYV. CDR3 coding DNA: TGTGCCAGACGGTCACGGGACTACGAGCAGTACGTC.

This clonotype came up a few times. DNA for the CDR3: TGTGCCAGCAGCTTAAGTCGAACCCCGGATACGCAGTATTTT. It specifies CASSLSRTPDTQYF. The V call is TRBV7-2, the J call TRBJ2-3, with no clear D. Trimming removed 2 bases from V and 6 bases from J, with 12 bases in between. CDR1 is SGHTA and CDR2 is FQGNSA in the germline V gene. The CDR3 is 14 amino acids.

This clonotype was recorded at least ten times. The chain has TRBV9 and TRBJ1-1; D not certain. This CDR3 has 12 residues. Germline CDR1 reads SGDLS; CDR2 reads YYNGEE. V lost 6 bases and J lost 5, with 11 bases in between. CDR3 nucleotides: TGTGCCAGCAAGGGCCGGGGTACTGAAGCTTTCTTT. The encoded protein is CASKGRGTEAFF.

This clonotype came up a few times. The CDR3 loop reads CASSKGVPRTTNEKLFF. In nucleotides, the CDR3 is TGTGCCAGCAGCAAGGGGGTCCCCCGGACAACTAATGAAAAACTGTTTTTT. The chain recombines TRBV21-1 with TRBJ1-4; the table's D call, TRBD1, was not checked against the DNA. TRBV21-1 is assigned pseudogene status. The CDR3 is made up of 17 amino acids.

To note about this clonotype: At one end the junction does not follow the germline gene, possibly because of a read error. CDR3 residues: CASSSYRGLYTEQFF. DNA of the CDR3: TGTGCCAGCAGCTCCTACAGGGGTCTTTACACTGAGCAGTTCTTC. V gene TRBV13 combines with J gene TRBJ2-1; 7 bases map to TRBD1. The CDR3 runs 15 residues. Germline CDR1 reads PRHDT; CDR2 reads FYEKMQ (reference sequence).

The chain uses TRBV7-2 and TRBJ2-7; tentatively, D is TRBD2 (6 bases). With 2 bases removed from V and 7 bases from J, the gap between germline ends came to 12 bases. Germline CDR1 reads SGHTA; CDR2 reads FQGNSA. The CDR3 is 13 amino acids. The DNA for the CDR3 is TGTGCCAGCAGCTTACGGATGGGGGGAGAGCAGTACGTC. Amino acids: CASSLRMGGEQYV.

This clonotype was seen more than once but under ten times. V is TRBV11-2 and J is TRBJ1-1; 7 bases agree with TRBD1. The V gene's germline CDR1 is SGHAT and CDR2 FQNNGV. The CDR3 covers 15 residues. The J segment lost 1 base and the V segment lost 4 bases, leaving 6 bases of the junction unmatched. CDR3 amino acids: CASSYLQGKNTEAFF. As DNA, the CDR3 is TGTGCCAGCAGCTATCTACAGGGGAAGAACACTGAAGCTTTCTTT.

This clonotype was observed a handful of times. The chain uses TRBV4-1 and TRBJ2-4, with TRBD1 identical over 8 bases. CDR3 length: 17 amino acids. Germline V gene lookup returns CDR1 MGHRA and CDR2 YSYEKL. The junction had 11 bases not matched to a gene; V was cut back by 4 bases and J by 3 bases. The CDR3 loop reads CASSLLGQGFDKNIQYF. Here the CDR3 DNA reads TGCGCCAGCAGCCTACTCGGACAGGGTTTTGACAAAAACATTCAGTACTTC.

This clonotype came up a few times. The gene calls are TRBV29-1 and TRBJ1-1; 7 bases line up with TRBD1. The germline V gene has CDR1 SQVTM and CDR2 ANQGSEA. J gave up 13 bases and V 4 bases, and 9 bases lay outside the gene matches. The length of the CDR3 is 11 residues. This CDR3 is CSVGNSGGLFF. For the CDR3, the DNA is TGCAGCGTTGGAAATTCAGGGGGACTTTTCTTT.

This clonotype was detected many times. The rearrangement joins TRBV5-6 to TRBJ2-2; D uncertain. This CDR3 contains 14 residues. Germline CDR1 and CDR2: SGHDT and YYEEEE. V gave up 0 bases and J gave up 1 base, with 4 bases separating them. CDR3 DNA sequence: TGTGCCAGCAGCTTGGGGGTGAACACCGGGGAGCTGTTTTTT. Protein sequence: CASSLGVNTGELFF.

J is TRBJ2-1 and V is TRBV20-1; 8 bases line up with TRBD2. The CDR3 is made up of 14 amino acids. J gave up 8 bases and V 0 bases, and 6 bases lay outside the gene matches. The germline gives CDR1 DFQATT, CDR2 SNEGSKA (reference sequence). CDR3 nucleotides: TGCAGTGCTAGAGATCCCAGGCGGGGGGATGAGCAGTTCTTC. Its protein is CSARDPRRGDEQFF.

The chain couples TRBV4-3 to TRBJ2-5; D possibly corresponds to TRBD2 (5 bases). V was trimmed by 1 base and J by 6 bases, leaving 18 bases between them. Germline V gene sequence: CDR1 LGHNA, CDR2 YSLEER. The CDR3 consists of 16 residues. CDR3 loop: CASSQGVGQPGKTQYF. Written as DNA, the CDR3 is TGCGCCAGCAGCCAAGGCGTTGGGCAGCCGGGAAAGACCCAGTACTTC.

The CDR3 DNA is TGTGCCAGCAGCCCCGGGGGCAGGGCCTACGAGCAGTACGTC. This gives the protein CASSPGGRAYEQYV. The chain recombines TRBV5-6 with TRBJ2-7; perhaps D is TRBD1 or TRBD2 (6 bases each). This CDR3 spans 14 amino acids. V dropped 4 bases and J dropped 2 bases, with 13 bases sitting between them. Germline lookup yields CDR1 SGHDT and CDR2 YYEEEE.

This clonotype showed up many times. The CDR3: CASSPNQGNTEAFF. CDR3 sequence (DNA): TGTGCCAGCAGCCCCAACCAGGGGAACACTGAAGCTTTCTTT. V and J are TRBV7-2 and TRBJ1-1; D is perhaps TRBD1 (5 bases). From germline, CDR1 is SGHTA and CDR2 FQGNSA. V shed 5 bases and J shed 1 base, with 11 bases lying between them. This CDR3 is 14 amino acids long.

This chain links TRBV28 with TRBJ1-5; no reliable D call. Germline CDR1 and CDR2: MDHEN and SYDVKM. The CDR3 loop spans 16 amino acids. Between the trimmed V and J ends, which lost 6 bases and 2 bases, there was a span of 17 bases. The CDR3 bases are TGTGCCAGCAGCCCCGGCTGGCAGGCTGGCAATCAGCCCCAGCATTTT. This codes for CASSPGWQAGNQPQHF.

This chain links TRBV7-9 with TRBJ2-6; D is uncertain. Germline CDR1 SEHNR, CDR2 FQNEAQ (reference sequence). The CDR3 is made up of 14 amino acids. The V end was cut by 8 bases, the J end by 4 bases, with 12 bases between. CDR3 bases: TGTGCCAGCGCCCGTCTGGGCGGGGCCAACGTCCTGACTTTC. Translating it yields CASARLGGANVLTF.

The genes are TRBV12-3 or TRBV12-4 and TRBJ1-1; 7 bases agree with TRBD1. V dropped 7 bases and J dropped 1; count of bases not matched to a gene: 3. The CDR3 length is 13 residues. CDR3 sequence (DNA): TGTGCCAGCATCCGGACAGGGAACACTGAAGCTTTCTTT. Residues: CASIRTGNTEAFF.